This T cell receptor beta chain is drawn from a study of control samples from healthy donors and cancer patients. The CDR3 has 15 amino acids. Germline V gives CDR1 LNHDA, CDR2 SQIVND (reference sequence). J was trimmed by 6 bases and V by 6 bases; bases with no gene match: 6. Some clones are missing from TCRdb's copy, which holds only in-frame ones; the method was immunoSEQ multiplex PCR. In the table there are some 57,000 clones, about 95% of which are singletons. The sample was blood. This clonotype was obtained from a man aged 25-40 years in good health. The chain carries TRBV19 and TRBJ1-5, with 12 bases matching TRBD1. In nucleotides, the CDR3 is TGTGCCAGTAGCTCCGGGACAGGGGGCGGTCAGCCCCAGCATTTT. As protein: CASSSGTGGGQPQHF.